These T cell receptor beta chains were read from a single sample in a study of cytomegalovirus exposure and HLA in healthy donors. Produced via immunoSEQ multiplex PCR; TCRdb's table is partial and in-frame only. The table shows some 130,000 clones, with approximately 80% occurring only once. Source material: PBMCs. The receptors derive from a man between 40 and 49 years old in good health and CMV-seronegative. CDR3s include the opening cysteine and the closing phenylalanine or tryptophan. Fields, in order: clone size, V gene, CDR3 length, J gene, D gene, CDR3 DNA, CDR3 protein. The D gene is left open where the match is weak. Rows give clone size only sometimes, using once, few, many, or a class for an expanded clone.

>-|TRBV30|13|TRBJ2-5|-
TGTGCCTGGAACCCGGGATTCCAAGAGACCCAGTACTTC
CAWNPGFQETQYF
>once|TRBV7-7|15|TRBJ1-2|TRBD1
TGTGCCAGCAGCTTAGGGGATGACAGGGAAAATGGCTACACCTTC
CASSLGDDRENGYTF
>-|TRBV9|16|TRBJ2-5|TRBD1
TGTGCCAGCAGCCCAGCTCCGACAGGGGGGCGGGGGACCCAGTACTTC
CASSPAPTGGRGTQYF
>-|TRBV5-1|17|TRBJ2-1|-
TGCGCCAGCAGTTCGGGACCCGTAGCGGCGAGTTACAATGAGCAGTTCTTC
CASSSGPVAASYNEQFF
>-|TRBV29-1|13|TRBJ1-2|TRBD1
TGCAGCGCTACCGGGACAGAAAACTATGGCTACACCTTC
CSATGTENYGYTF
>-|TRBV2|11|TRBJ2-7|-
TGTGCCAGCAGTCAAAGCCGCGAGCAGTACTTC
CASSQSREQYF
>-|TRBV5-6|13|TRBJ1-3|-
TGTGCCAGCTTTTCGAGCTCTGGAAACACCATATATTTT
CASFSSSGNTIYF
>-|TRBV6-1|15|TRBJ1-2|TRBD1
TGTGCCAGCAGCGCCATGAGGACAGGGGGCTATGGCTACACCTTC
CASSAMRTGGYGYTF
>few|TRBV7-9|12|TRBJ2-5|-
TGTGCCAGCAGCCGAAGAGGAGAGACCCAGTACTTC
CASSRRGETQYF
>-|TRBV5-1|14|TRBJ2-7|-
TGCGCCAGCAGCCCAATAGCGCGCTCCTACGAGCAGTACTTC
CASSPIARSYEQYF
>-|TRBV30|13|TRBJ1-3|-
TGTGCCTGGATTTTCCGCTCTGGAAACACCATATATTTT
CAWIFRSGNTIYF
>-|TRBV9|14|TRBJ2-7|TRBD1
TGTGCCAGCAGCGCCGGACAGGAAGCCTACGAGCAGTACTTC
CASSAGQEAYEQYF
>few|TRBV11-1|13|TRBJ2-1|-
TGTGCCAGCAGCTTAGCTCTCGGGTATGAGCAGTTCTTC
CASSLALGYEQFF
>-|TRBV7-3|14|TRBJ2-3|TRBD1
TGTGCCAGCAGCGGGACAGGAGGCACAGATACGCAGTATTTT
CASSGTGGTDTQYF
>-|TRBV20-1|11|TRBJ2-5|-
TGCAGTGCAGAGCCCCAAGAGACCCAGTACTTC
CSAEPQETQYF
>-|TRBV5-1|18|TRBJ1-2|TRBD1
TGCGCCAGCAGCCCTTCACGCGGGACAGGTCTTCTGAACTATGGCTACACCTTC
CASSPSRGTGLLNYGYTF
>-|TRBV5-1|17|TRBJ1-2|TRBD1
TGCGCCAGCAGCTTGGACGTGGTTGGGACAGTAAACTATGGCTACACCTTC
CASSLDVVGTVNYGYTF
>-|TRBV4-3|15|TRBJ2-7|TRBD1
TGCGCCAGCAGCCAGATATCCGGGACAGGCTACGAGCAGTACTTC
CASSQISGTGYEQYF
>-|TRBV7-2|15|TRBJ1-5|-
TGTGCCAGCAGCCTGGTGGGGGGGATCAATCAGCCCCAGCATTTT
CASSLVGGINQPQHF
>-|TRBV10-3|14|TRBJ1-1|-
TGTGCCATCAGCAGGGGCGCGGGAGACACTGAAGCTTTCTTT
CAISRGAGDTEAFF
>-|TRBV5-1|15|TRBJ1-3|-
TGCGCCAGCAGCGTAACAGGAAGCTCTGGAAACACCATATATTTT
CASSVTGSSGNTIYF
>-|TRBV4-3|16|TRBJ2-1|TRBD1
TGCGCCAGCAGCCAAGATTGGAGACAGGGGTCCGATGAGCAGTTCTTC
CASSQDWRQGSDEQFF
>-|TRBV29-1|15|TRBJ2-7|-
TGCAGCGTTGAAGGCGGGACGGGGAGCTCCTACGAGCAGTACTTC
CSVEGGTGSSYEQYF
>once|TRBV2|16|TRBJ1-2|TRBD1
TGTGCCAGCAGTGAGTCTGGACAGGTTGGTGGAAATGGCTACACCTTC
CASSESGQVGGNGYTF
>-|TRBV6-5|14|TRBJ1-2|-
TGTGCCAGCAGTTCGGCGGGGCGCGGCTATGGCTACACCTTC
CASSSAGRGYGYTF
>-|TRBV7-9|16|TRBJ2-7|TRBD1
TGTGCCAGCAGCCTAAGACAGGGGACCCCCTTCTACGAGCAGTACTTC
CASSLRQGTPFYEQYF
>-|TRBV6-1|14|TRBJ1-5|-
TGTGCCAGCAGCGGACAGTTCGGTAATCAGCCCCAGCATTTT
CASSGQFGNQPQHF
>few|TRBV10-3|13|TRBJ1-3|TRBD1
TGTGCCAGTGGACAGGGCGGTGGAAACACCATATATTTT
CASGQGGGNTIYF
>few|TRBV11-3|15|TRBJ2-2|-
TGTGCCAGCAGCTCCCGGGACACCTTCCCCGGGGAGCTGTTTTTT
CASSSRDTFPGELFF
>-|TRBV5-6|14|TRBJ2-7|-
TGTGCCAGCAGCTTGCCGGGACACTCCTACGAGCAGTACTTC
CASSLPGHSYEQYF
>few|TRBV19|17|TRBJ2-1|TRBD2
TGTGCCAGTAAACGATCTAGCGGGGGCTTCTCCTACAATGAGCAGTTCTTC
CASKRSSGGFSYNEQFF
>-|TRBV7-3|19|TRBJ2-6|TRBD2
TGTGCCAGCAGCTTAAAACCAGCGGGAGGGTTCTCTGGGGCCAACGTCCTGACTTTC
CASSLKPAGGFSGANVLTF
>-|TRBV5-4|13|TRBJ2-7|-
TGTGCCAGCAGCGATCGGACAATCTACGAGCAGTACTTC
CASSDRTIYEQYF